This entry lists 29 T cell receptor beta chains sequenced from one sample in a study of blood T cell repertoires in COVID-19. The data were produced by immunoSEQ multiplex PCR, yet TCRdb's version contains in-frame clones alone and is incomplete. Seen here are about 410,000 clones, 86% observed once, and the top ten hold around 1.4%. The sequenced sample consisted of peripheral blood. The receptors originated from a woman in her 30s with active or convalescent COVID-19.

The chain links TRBV6-1 to TRBJ1-5; unclear D gene. V was shortened by 3 bases and J by 1 base, with 7 bases between the two germline ends. CDR1 MNHNS and CDR2 SASEGT come from the germline V gene. The CDR3 is 14 residues long. CDR3 in DNA: TGTGCCAGCAGTGACACTATGAGCAATCAGCCCCAGCATTTT. This translates into CASSDTMSNQPQHF.

V and J are TRBV1 and TRBJ1-6; the table gives TRBD1 as D, unverified against the DNA. TRBV1 is labeled a pseudogene. This CDR3 has 16 amino acids. Here the CDR3 DNA reads TGCACCAGCAGCCCCCCCGGGTTTGGGGGCTATTCACCCCTCCACTTT. Amino acids: CTSSPPGFGGYSPLHF.

The V call is TRBV25-1, the J call TRBJ1-1; weak D call: TRBD1 (5 bases). The CDR3 sequence is 14 residues long. The V end was cut by 2 bases, the J end by 1 base, with 8 bases between. The germline V gene encodes CDR1 MGHDK and CDR2 SYGVNS. The CDR3 loop reads CASSERRGNTEAFF. DNA of the CDR3: TGTGCCAGCAGTGAACGTAGGGGGAACACTGAAGCTTTCTTT.

The chain carries TRBV4-1 and TRBJ1-2, with 8 bases aligning to TRBD1. The CDR3 runs to 16 residues. Germline CDR1 and CDR2: MGHRA and YSYEKL. J was trimmed by 4 bases and V by 1 base; bases with no gene match: 8. For the CDR3, the DNA is TGCGCCAGCAGCCAAGCAAGACAGGGGTGGGTCTATGGCTACACCTTC. Protein sequence: CASSQARQGWVYGYTF.

The gene calls are TRBV7-9 and TRBJ2-2; 7 bases agree with TRBD2. Germline CDR1 is SEHNR and CDR2 is FQNEAQ (reference sequence). Losses at the gene ends were 1 base for V and 4 bases for J; bases not matched to a gene: 6. The CDR3 covers 16 residues. CDR3 coding DNA: TGTGCCAGCAGCTTAGTACTCAGGGAGGGCACCGGGGAGCTGTTTTTT. Translation: CASSLVLREGTGELFF.

V gene TRBV19 combines with J gene TRBJ1-1, with D hard to call. Deletions cut 7 bases from V and 0 bases from J, with 18 bases between. This CDR3 has 16 amino acids. Germline-derived CDR1 and CDR2 are LNHDA and SQIVND (reference sequence). In DNA, the CDR3 is TGTGCCAGTAAACCGAACCCCAAGTACATGAACACTGAAGCTTTCTTT. It is translated as CASKPNPKYMNTEAFF.

The V call is TRBV27, the J call TRBJ1-2; 11 bases align to TRBD1. Germline loops: CDR1 MNHEY, CDR2 SMNVEV (reference sequence). V trimming: 1 base; J trimming: 7 bases; junction bases outside the gene matches: 5. The CDR3 loop spans 15 amino acids. This chain's CDR3 is CASSLWGTGGSGYTF. CDR3 bases: TGTGCCAGCAGTTTATGGGGGACAGGGGGAAGTGGCTACACCTTC.

The rearrangement links TRBV3-1 (or the pseudogene TRBV3-2) to TRBJ2-1, with TRBD2 as a possible D gene (6 bases). The ends were cut back, 0 bases at V and 0 bases at J, with 15 bases in the middle. This CDR3 contains 18 residues. Germline values: CDR1 LGHDT, CDR2 YNNKEL (reference sequence). The CDR3 region is CASSQDGLALSSYNEQFF. The CDR3, as DNA: TGTGCCAGCAGCCAAGATGGGCTAGCGTTAAGCTCCTACAATGAGCAGTTCTTC.

The rearrangement links TRBV27 to TRBJ1-5; D might be TRBD1 (6 bases). With 6 bases removed from V and 3 bases from J, the gap between germline ends came to 12 bases. This CDR3 region has 14 residues. Germline-derived CDR1 and CDR2 are MNHEY and SMNVEV (reference sequence). The CDR3 reads CASRNSGDNQPQHF. In DNA form, the CDR3 reads TGTGCCAGCAGGAACTCAGGGGACAATCAGCCCCAGCATTTT.

The rearrangement uses TRBV11-2 and TRBJ2-1; TRBD2 aligns across 8 bases. The CDR3 has 15 amino acids. V gave up 4 bases and J gave up 4 bases; unmatched junction bases: 6. Germline assignment: CDR1 SGHAT and CDR2 FQNNGV. DNA for the CDR3: TGTGCCAGCAGCTCACAGCGGGGGTCTTACAATGAGCAGTTCTTC. Translating it yields CASSSQRGSYNEQFF.

The chain carries TRBV11-3 and TRBJ2-1, with 9 nucleotides matching TRBD2. The ends lost 3 bases at V and 6 bases at J; junction bases unmatched: 3. The CDR3 extends over 14 amino acids. CDR1 and CDR2 from the germline V gene are SGHNT and YENEEA. This chain's CDR3 is CASSFGTSSNEQFF. In DNA, the CDR3 is TGTGCCAGCAGCTTTGGGACTAGCAGCAATGAGCAGTTCTTC.

This clone was seen only once. The J gene is TRBJ1-1, the V gene TRBV10-2; the D gene is possibly TRBD1 (6 bases). Germline CDR1 is WSHSY and CDR2 is SAAADI. The CDR3 covers 15 residues. With 3 bases removed from V and 5 bases from J, the gap between germline ends came to 16 bases. CDR3: CASSDGPLQGTEAFF. In DNA form, the CDR3 reads TGCGCCAGCAGTGATGGACCATTACAGGGAACTGAAGCTTTCTTT.

The chain is built from TRBV15 and TRBJ2-7, with D maybe TRBD2 (5 bases). The CDR3 runs 14 residues. Germline-derived CDR1 and CDR2 are LNHNV and YYDKDF (reference sequence). Trimming left V 7 bases short and J 5 bases short, with 18 bases between. The CDR3 DNA follows: TGTGCCACCAACGACCTGGGAGCTGGGGACGAGCAGTACTTC. It encodes CATNDLGAGDEQYF.

This sequence joins TRBV9 and TRBJ1-3, with a tentative D call TRBD1 (6 bases). V was pared by 0 bases and J by 2 bases, with 15 bases between. Germline CDR1 and CDR2: SGDLS and YYNGEE. The CDR3 is made up of 17 amino acids. DNA of the CDR3: TGTGCCAGCAGCGTAGAACAGGGAAGAAGTGCTGGAAACACCATATATTTT. This encodes CASSVEQGRSAGNTIYF.

The gene calls are TRBV4-1 and TRBJ1-2; D gene ambiguous. Germline values: CDR1 MGHRA, CDR2 YSYEKL. The CDR3 sequence is 15 residues long. V was pared by 3 bases and J by 0 bases, with 11 bases between. The CDR3 spells CASSQQGEANYGYTF. The CDR3 DNA sequence: TGCGCCAGCAGCCAGCAAGGAGAAGCTAACTATGGCTACACCTTC.

The chain combines TRBV12-3 or TRBV12-4 with TRBJ2-7, with 8 bases aligning to TRBD2. The V gene end was trimmed by 6 bases and the J gene end by 2 bases; junction bases not matched to a gene: 0. This CDR3 has 12 amino acids. CDR3 DNA sequence: TGTGCCAGCAGCGGGGGGGCCTACGAGCAGTACTTC. Encoded protein: CASSGGAYEQYF.

J is TRBJ1-1 and V is TRBV5-1; D call uncertain. V lost 2 bases and J lost 3, with 11 bases in between. CDR3 size: 14 residues. CDR1 is SGHRS, CDR2 YFSETQ, per germline. The CDR3 nucleotides read TGCGCCAGCAGCTTTAGGGAGGAGGACACTGAAGCTTTCTTT. It encodes CASSFREEDTEAFF.

The rearrangement joins TRBV4-2 to TRBJ1-2; D perhaps matches TRBD1 (5 bases). Germline values: CDR1 LGHNA, CDR2 YNFKEQ. The CDR3 is made up of 17 amino acids. Trimming pared 0 bases from V and 0 bases from J, leaving 14 bases between. The CDR3 DNA reads TGTGCCAGCAGCCAAGACCTTTGGGGCCCTTCTAACTATGGCTACACCTTC. Protein: CASSQDLWGPSNYGYTF.

CDR3 sequence reads: CASREPYSGTETYNEQFF. The CDR3, as DNA: TGTGCCAGCAGAGAACCCTACTCCGGGACAGAGACCTACAATGAGCAGTTCTTC. This chain joins TRBV6-1 and TRBJ2-1, with 7 positions matching TRBD1. The CDR3 extends over 18 amino acids. Germline CDR1 is MNHNS and CDR2 is SASEGT. J lost 2 bases, V lost 6 bases, and 16 bases had no gene match.

The chain combines TRBV7-8 with TRBJ2-7; 7 bases map to TRBD2. The CDR3 is made up of 17 amino acids. Germline V CDR1 and CDR2: SGHVS, FQNEAQ. With 2 bases clipped from V and 5 bases from J, the junction kept 15 bases outside the gene matches. Written as DNA, the CDR3 is TGTGCCAGCAGCTTACTAATTGGGACTAACGGGGGGAACGAGCAGTACTTC. This codes for CASSLLIGTNGGNEQYF.

The chain joins TRBV5-4 to TRBJ2-1; the D is unclear. CDR1 is SGHNT, CDR2 YYREEE, per germline (reference sequence). The CDR3 sequence is 12 residues long. Trimming removed 4 bases from V and 10 bases from J, with 12 bases in between. Here the CDR3 DNA reads TGTGCCAGCAGCGCTGGCCGCCAGGAGCAGTTCTTC. Amino acid sequence: CASSAGRQEQFF.

The chain recombines TRBV30 with TRBJ2-4; the match to TRBD2 covers 11 bases. Losses at the gene ends were 2 bases for V and 0 bases for J; bases not matched to a gene: 9. This CDR3 contains 18 residues. Per the germline V gene, CDR1 is GTSNPN and CDR2 is SVGIG (reference sequence). The CDR3 sequence is CAWSRPGLAVLAKNIQYF. The CDR3 DNA reads TGTGCCTGGAGTCGTCCGGGACTAGCGGTTTTAGCCAAAAACATTCAGTACTTC.

This clone showed up just a few times. The gene calls are TRBV6-2 or TRBV6-3 and TRBJ1-6, with TRBD1 identical over 7 bases. Germline CDR1 is MNHEY and CDR2 is SVGEGT. This CDR3 is 17 amino acids long. Trimming cost V 2 bases and J 6 bases; bases outside gene matches: 10. The CDR3 nucleotides are TGTGCCAGCAGTTACCGAGGCGAGGGGGCCAGTAATTCACCCCTCCACTTT. This encodes CASSYRGEGASNSPLHF.

The chain joins TRBV19 to TRBJ2-6; D is perhaps TRBD1 (6 bases). With 5 bases removed from V and 0 bases from J, the gap between germline ends came to 11 bases. The CDR3 is made up of 16 amino acids. Germline assignment: CDR1 LNHDA and CDR2 SQIVND (reference sequence). Here the CDR3 DNA reads TGTGCCAGTAGTCCGGACAGCTCCTCTGGGGCCAACGTCCTGACTTTC. Translated: CASSPDSSSGANVLTF.

V usage is TRBV2 and J usage is TRBJ2-7; the match to TRBD2 covers 7 bases. The V gene end was trimmed by 2 bases and the J gene end by 2 bases; junction bases not matched to a gene: 3. This CDR3 contains 14 residues. Germline-derived CDR1 and CDR2 are SNHLY and FYNNEI. The CDR3 loop is CASSEPSGTYEQYF. CDR3 DNA sequence: TGTGCCAGCAGTGAACCTAGCGGCACCTACGAGCAGTACTTC.

With respect to this clone: The sample holds other DNA sequences that translate to the same CDR3. This chain links TRBV27 with TRBJ1-1; no clear D gene. V lost 5 bases to trimming and J lost 4 bases, with 8 bases between them. This CDR3 is built from 12 residues. CDR1 MNHEY and CDR2 SMNVEV come from the germline V gene (reference sequence). The CDR3 spells CASSPPGTEAFF. CDR3 nucleotides: TGTGCCAGCAGTCCCCCCGGCACTGAAGCTTTCTTT.

V gene TRBV6-5 combines with J gene TRBJ1-1; 7 bases agree with TRBD1. The CDR3 runs to 16 residues. Germline CDR1 reads MNHEY; CDR2 reads SVGAGI. Trimming took 2 bases from V and 1 from J; bases not matched to a gene: 7. In DNA form, the CDR3 reads TGTGCCAGCAGTTACAGGGTAACAGGGGCGAACACTGAAGCTTTCTTT. This sequence encodes CASSYRVTGANTEAFF.

This clone is deemed medium-sized. The CDR3 DNA reads TGTGCCAGCAGTTACTCGATAGGAGTCTTTCAGTGGGGCTACACCTTC. Its translation: CASSYSIGVFQWGYTF. The V gene is TRBV6-5, the J gene TRBJ1-2; no firm D call. From germline, CDR1 is MNHEY and CDR2 SVGAGI. This CDR3 is built from 16 residues. Trimming took 0 bases from V and 8 from J, leaving 19 bases between them.

This sequence joins TRBV2 and TRBJ2-1, with 11 bases lining up with TRBD2. Germline CDR1 reads SNHLY; CDR2 reads FYNNEI. CDR3 length: 14 residues. The trim removed 6 bases at V and 7 bases at J, leaving 5 bases unmatched. The CDR3 reads CASRLAGDHNEQFF. Here the CDR3 DNA reads TGTGCCAGCAGACTAGCGGGGGACCATAATGAGCAGTTCTTC.